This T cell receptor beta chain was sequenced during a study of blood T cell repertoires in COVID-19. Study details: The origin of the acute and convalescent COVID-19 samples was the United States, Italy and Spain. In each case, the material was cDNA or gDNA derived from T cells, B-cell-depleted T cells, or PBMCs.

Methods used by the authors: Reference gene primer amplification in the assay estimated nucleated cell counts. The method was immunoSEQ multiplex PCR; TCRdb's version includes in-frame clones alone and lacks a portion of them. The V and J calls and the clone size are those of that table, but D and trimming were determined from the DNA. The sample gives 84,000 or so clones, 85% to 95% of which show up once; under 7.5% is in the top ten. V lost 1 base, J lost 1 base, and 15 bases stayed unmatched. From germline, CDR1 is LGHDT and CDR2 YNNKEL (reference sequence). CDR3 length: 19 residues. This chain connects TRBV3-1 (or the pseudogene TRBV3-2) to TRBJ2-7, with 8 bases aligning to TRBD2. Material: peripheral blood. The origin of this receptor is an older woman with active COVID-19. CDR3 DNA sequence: TGTGCCAGCAGCCAAGGACCGAGCGGGAGACTTACGTTATCCTACGAGCAGTACTTC. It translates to CASSQGPSGRLTLSYEQYF.